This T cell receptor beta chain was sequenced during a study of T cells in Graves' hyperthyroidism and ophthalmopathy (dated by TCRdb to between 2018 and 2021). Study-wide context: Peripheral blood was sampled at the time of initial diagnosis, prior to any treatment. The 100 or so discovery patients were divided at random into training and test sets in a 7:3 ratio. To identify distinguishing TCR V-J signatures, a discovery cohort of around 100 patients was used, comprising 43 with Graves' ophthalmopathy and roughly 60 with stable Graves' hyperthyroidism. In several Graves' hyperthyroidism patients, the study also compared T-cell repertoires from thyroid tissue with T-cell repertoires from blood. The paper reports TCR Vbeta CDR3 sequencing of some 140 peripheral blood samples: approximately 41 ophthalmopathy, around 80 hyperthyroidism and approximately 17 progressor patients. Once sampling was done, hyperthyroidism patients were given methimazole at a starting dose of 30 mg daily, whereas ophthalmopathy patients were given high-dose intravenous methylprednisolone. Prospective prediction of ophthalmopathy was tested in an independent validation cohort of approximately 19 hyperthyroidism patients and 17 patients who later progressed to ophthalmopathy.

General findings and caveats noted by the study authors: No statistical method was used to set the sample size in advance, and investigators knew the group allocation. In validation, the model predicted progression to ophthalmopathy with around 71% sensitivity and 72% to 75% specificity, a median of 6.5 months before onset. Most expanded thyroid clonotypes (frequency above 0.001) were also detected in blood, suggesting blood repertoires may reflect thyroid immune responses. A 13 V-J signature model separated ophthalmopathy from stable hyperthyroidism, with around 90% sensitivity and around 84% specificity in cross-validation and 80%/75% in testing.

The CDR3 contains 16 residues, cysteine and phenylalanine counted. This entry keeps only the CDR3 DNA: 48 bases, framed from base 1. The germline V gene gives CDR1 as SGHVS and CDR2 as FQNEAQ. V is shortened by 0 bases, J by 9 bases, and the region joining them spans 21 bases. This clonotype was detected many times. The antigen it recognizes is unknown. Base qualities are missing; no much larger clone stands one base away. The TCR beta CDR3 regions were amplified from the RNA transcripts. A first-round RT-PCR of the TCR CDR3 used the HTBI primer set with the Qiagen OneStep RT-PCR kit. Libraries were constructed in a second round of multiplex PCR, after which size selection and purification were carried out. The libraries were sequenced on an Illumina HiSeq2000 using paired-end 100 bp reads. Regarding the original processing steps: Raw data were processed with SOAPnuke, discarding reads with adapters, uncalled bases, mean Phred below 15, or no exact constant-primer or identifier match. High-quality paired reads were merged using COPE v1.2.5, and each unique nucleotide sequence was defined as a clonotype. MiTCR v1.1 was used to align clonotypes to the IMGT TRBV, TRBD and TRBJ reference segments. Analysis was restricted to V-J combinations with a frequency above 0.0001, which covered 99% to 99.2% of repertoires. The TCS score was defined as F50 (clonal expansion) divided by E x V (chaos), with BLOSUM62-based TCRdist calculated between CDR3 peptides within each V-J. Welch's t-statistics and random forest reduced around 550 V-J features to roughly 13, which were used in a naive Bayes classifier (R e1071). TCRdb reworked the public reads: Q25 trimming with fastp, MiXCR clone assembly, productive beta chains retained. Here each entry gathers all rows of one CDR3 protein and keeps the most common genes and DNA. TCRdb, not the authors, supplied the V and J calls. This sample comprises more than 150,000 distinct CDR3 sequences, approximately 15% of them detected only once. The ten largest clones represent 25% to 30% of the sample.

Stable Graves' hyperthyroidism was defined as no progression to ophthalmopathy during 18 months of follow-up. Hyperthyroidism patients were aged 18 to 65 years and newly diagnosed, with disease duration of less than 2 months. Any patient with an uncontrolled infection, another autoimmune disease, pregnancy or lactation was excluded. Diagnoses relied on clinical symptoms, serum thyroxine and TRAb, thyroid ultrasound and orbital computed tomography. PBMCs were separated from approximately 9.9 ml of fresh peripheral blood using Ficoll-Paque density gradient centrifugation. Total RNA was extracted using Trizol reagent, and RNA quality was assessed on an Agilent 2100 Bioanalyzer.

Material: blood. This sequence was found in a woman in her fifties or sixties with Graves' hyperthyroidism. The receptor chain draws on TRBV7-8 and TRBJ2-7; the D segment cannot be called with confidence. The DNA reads TGTGCCAGCAGCTTAGCAGCCTCAGGCGGTCCTACGTGGCAGTACTTC. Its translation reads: CASSLAASGGPTWQYF.